The 32 T cell receptor beta chains presented below share a single source sample, sequenced in a study of T cell responses to AZD1222 COVID-19 vaccine (dated by TCRdb to the early 2020s). Taken with the paper, the label for time point translates to: baseline before first vaccination. Receptors were amplified or captured by the immunoSEQ multiplex PCR assay. Sourced from immuneACCESS, this table was stored by TCRdb with only in-frame sequences that have V and J called. A share of the clones is absent; for the studies checked, an unresolved V gene accounts for under half, and the remainder has no known explanation. The sample table shows over 100,000 clones, and about nine tenths are seen once. Roughly 4.5% of the sample belongs to the ten largest clones. The input for sequencing was peripheral blood, taken on day 0 of AZD1222 vaccination. The receptors were gathered from an adult in good health.

V usage is TRBV3-1 (or the pseudogene TRBV3-2) and J usage is TRBJ1-1, with a tentative D call TRBD1 (5 bases). This CDR3 comprises 14 residues. Looked up from germline, CDR1 is LGHDT and CDR2 is YNNKEL (reference sequence). V dropped 3 bases and J dropped 5 bases, with 13 bases sitting between them. CDR3 nucleotides: TGTGCCAGCAGCCACCGGGGGTCGGGTACTGAAGCTTTCTTT. Its translation is CASSHRGSGTEAFF.

The rearrangement joins TRBV2 to TRBJ1-4, with D tentatively TRBD1 (5 bases). Trimming stripped 6 bases from V and 4 bases from J, with 9 bases between. Germline CDR1 SNHLY, CDR2 FYNNEI. The CDR3 is made up of 13 amino acids. This CDR3 is CASRADSNEKLFF. The CDR3 DNA reads TGTGCCAGCAGGGCAGACAGTAATGAAAAACTGTTTTTT.

In its sample, this clone was seen once. V usage is TRBV30 and J usage is TRBJ1-6; possible D gene TRBD1, 6 bases. Germline CDR1 is GTSNPN and CDR2 is SVGIG (reference sequence). There are 13 residues in the CDR3. The V end was cut by 5 bases, the J end by 9 bases, with 14 bases between. The CDR3 is CAWGRQVTSPLHF. The CDR3, as DNA: TGTGCCTGGGGGAGACAGGTTACTTCACCCCTCCACTTT.

The chain joins TRBV3-1 (or the pseudogene TRBV3-2) to TRBJ1-5; maybe TRBD1 (5 bases). The CDR3 runs 13 residues. Trimming took off 3 bases at V and 7 bases at J, with 10 bases between the two ends. Germline-derived CDR1 and CDR2 are LGHDT and YNNKEL (reference sequence). DNA for the CDR3: TGTGCCAGCAGCCAGACAGTCGTACAGCCCCAGCATTTT. Its translation: CASSQTVVQPQHF.

Only a few counts were recorded for this clone. This chain uses TRBV28 with TRBJ1-1; 9 nucleotides match TRBD1. The CDR3 is 14 amino acids. CDR1 is MDHEN and CDR2 is SYDVKM in the germline V gene. V gave up 6 bases and J gave up 4 bases; unmatched junction bases: 6. The CDR3: CASRTGGSVTEAFF. In DNA, the CDR3 is TGTGCCAGCAGGACAGGGGGAAGTGTCACTGAAGCTTTCTTT.

The DNA of the CDR3 is TGTGCCAATCGGAGGGGAAGCACAGATACGCAGTATTTT. Its translation: CANRRGSTDTQYF. This sequence joins TRBV2 and TRBJ2-3; tentatively, D is TRBD2 (6 bases). The CDR3 sequence is 13 residues long. Trimming pared 10 bases from V and 0 bases from J, leaving 11 bases between. Germline V CDR1 and CDR2: SNHLY, FYNNEI.

In its sample, this clone was seen once. The rearrangement uses TRBV24-1 and TRBJ2-3, with D possibly matching TRBD1 (5 bases). The V and J ends lost 3 bases and 2 bases respectively, with 14 bases between them. Per the germline V gene, CDR1 is KGHDR and CDR2 is SFDVKD. The CDR3 sequence is 16 residues long. The CDR3 DNA reads as TGTGCCACCAGTGATCTGACAGCAGGCTACACAGATACGCAGTATTTT. This gives the protein CATSDLTAGYTDTQYF.

The chain has TRBV10-3 and TRBJ1-6; 9 bases fit TRBD1. The V gene end was trimmed by 0 bases and the J gene end by 3 bases; junction bases not matched to a gene: 3. Germline assignment: CDR1 ENHRY and CDR2 SYGVKD. This CDR3 has 17 amino acids. CDR3 DNA sequence: TGTGCCATCAGTGAGTCTGGACAGGGGAACTATAATTCACCCCTCCACTTT. The encoded protein is CAISESGQGNYNSPLHF.

V usage is TRBV7-2 and J usage is TRBJ2-1; D gene uncertain. CDR3 length: 12 residues. V dropped 5 bases and J dropped 6 bases, with 8 bases sitting between them. Germline assignment: CDR1 SGHTA and CDR2 FQGNSA. The CDR3 here is CASSLKANEQFF. DNA for the CDR3: TGTGCCAGCAGCCTGAAGGCCAATGAGCAGTTCTTC.

This chain uses TRBV14 with TRBJ1-2; tentatively, D is TRBD1 (6 bases). Germline CDR1 SGHDN, CDR2 FVKESK. The V end lost 2 bases, the J end lost 8 bases, and 9 bases lay between the germline ends. The CDR3 consists of 12 residues. The DNA of the CDR3 is TGTGCCAGCAGCCAAAGAACAGGGGGCTACACCTTC. Translating it yields CASSQRTGGYTF.

V gene TRBV7-2 combines with J gene TRBJ1-6, with TRBD1 as a possible D gene (6 bases). The CDR3 extends over 14 amino acids. Per the germline V gene, CDR1 is SGHTA and CDR2 is FQGNSA. Trimming left V 5 bases short and J 9 bases short, with 14 bases between. This CDR3 is CASSATGHISPLHF. In DNA form, the CDR3 reads TGTGCCAGCAGCGCAACAGGGCACATTTCACCCCTCCACTTT.

The chain combines TRBV4-2 with TRBJ2-7, with D perhaps matching TRBD2 (6 bases). V gave up 3 bases and J gave up 4 bases, with 10 bases separating them. CDR1 LGHNA and CDR2 YNFKEQ come from the germline V gene. CDR3 length: 13 amino acids. CDR3 DNA: TGTGCCAGCAGCCACCCCGGGACTTACGAGCAGTACTTC. It encodes CASSHPGTYEQYF.

The chain recombines TRBV5-1 with TRBJ2-5; TRBD2 aligns across 9 bases. CDR3 length: 16 amino acids. Germline lookup yields CDR1 SGHRS and CDR2 YFSETQ. The V gene end was trimmed by 0 bases and the J gene end by 3 bases; junction bases not matched to a gene: 6. The CDR3 DNA is TGCGCCAGCAGCTTGGCCAATCTAGCGGGGAAAGAGACCCAGTACTTC. This encodes CASSLANLAGKETQYF.

V gene TRBV6-1 combines with J gene TRBJ2-4, with 13 bases matching TRBD2. This CDR3 has 19 amino acids. Germline-derived CDR1 and CDR2 are MNHNS and SASEGT. The J segment lost 2 bases and the V segment lost 0 bases, leaving 7 bases of the junction unmatched. CDR3 residues: CASSEATSGGAKTKNIQYF. The CDR3 bases are TGTGCCAGCAGTGAAGCTACTAGCGGGGGGGCCAAAACCAAAAACATTCAGTACTTC.

This clone turned up a few times. The chain is built from TRBV2 and TRBJ2-2; 12 bases line up with TRBD2. From germline, CDR1 is SNHLY and CDR2 FYNNEI. Losses at the gene ends were 4 bases for V and 6 bases for J; bases not matched to a gene: 0. CDR3 length equals 14 residues. CDR3 loop: CASSGTSGAGELFF. CDR3 bases: TGTGCCAGCAGTGGGACTAGCGGGGCCGGGGAGCTGTTTTTT.

This chain uses TRBV27 with TRBJ1-1; D is ambiguous. Germline V lookup: CDR1 MNHEY, CDR2 SMNVEV (reference sequence). The CDR3 has 13 amino acids. Trimming cost V 6 bases and J 4 bases, with 12 bases left between them. Here the CDR3 DNA reads TGTGCCAGCAGGGTGGCAGGTTCCACTGAAGCTTTCTTT. Translated, it gives CASRVAGSTEAFF.

The rearrangement links TRBV5-1 to TRBJ2-2, with 9 bases matching TRBD1. The V and J ends lost 6 bases and 4 bases, in that order; junction bases with no gene match: 4. The germline CDR1 and CDR2 sequences are SGHRS and YFSETQ. The CDR3 consists of 14 residues. DNA for the CDR3: TGCGCCAGCAACCCGACAGGGGGCACCGGGGAGCTGTTTTTT. Encoded protein: CASNPTGGTGELFF.

This chain links TRBV6-2 or TRBV6-3 with TRBJ1-1, with a tentative D call TRBD1 (5 bases). Looked up from germline, CDR1 is MNHEY and CDR2 is SVGEGT. The V end was cut by 2 bases, the J end by 6 bases, with 13 bases between. The CDR3 totals 14 residues. For the CDR3, the DNA is TGTGCCAGCAGTTACGCGGGGGGTTACGCTGAAGCTTTCTTT. This gives the protein CASSYAGGYAEAFF.

This chain connects TRBV18 to TRBJ2-2, with TRBD1 identical over 9 bases. This CDR3 is 15 amino acids long. V trimming: 3 bases; J trimming: 4 bases; junction bases outside the gene matches: 3. Germline V gives CDR1 KGHSH, CDR2 LQKENI. The CDR3 loop reads CASSPGQGGTGELFF. In DNA, the CDR3 is TGTGCCAGCTCACCGGGACAGGGAGGCACCGGGGAGCTGTTTTTT.

The gene calls are TRBV9 and TRBJ1-2, with 9 positions matching TRBD1. The V segment lost 2 bases and the J segment 2 bases; nucleotides outside the gene matches: 4. This CDR3 comprises 15 residues. Germline assignment: CDR1 SGDLS and CDR2 YYNGEE. The CDR3 region has the DNA TGTGCCAGCAGCGTCATTGACAGGGGGAACTATGGCTACACCTTC. It encodes CASSVIDRGNYGYTF.

The chain joins TRBV6-4 to TRBJ2-2, with D tentatively TRBD1 (5 bases). Germline values: CDR1 MRHNA, CDR2 SNTAGT. V lost 8 bases and J 0 bases, leaving 13 bases between the germline ends. This CDR3 is built from 15 residues. The DNA for the CDR3 is TGTGCCAGCCGAGACAGATATGCGAACACCGGGGAGCTGTTTTTT. It codes for CASRDRYANTGELFF.

This clone was observed once. This chain uses TRBV28 with TRBJ1-3, with D hard to call. Germline lookup yields CDR1 MDHEN and CDR2 SYDVKM. The CDR3 extends over 14 amino acids. Trimming shortened V by 3 bases and J by 3 bases, and 9 bases separated the two germline ends. CDR3: CASSFRGFGNTIYF. The DNA for the CDR3 is TGTGCCAGCAGTTTCAGAGGGTTTGGAAACACCATATATTTT. Complete variable domain (other parts from reference TRBV28 and TRBJ1-3): DVKVTQSSRYLVKRTGEKVFLECVQDMDHENMFWYRQDPGLGLRLIYFSYDVKMKEKGDIPEGYSVSREKKERFSLILESASTNQTSMYLCASSFRGFGNTIYFGEGSWLTVV.

The chain couples TRBV5-8 to TRBJ1-6; D unclear. The V gene's germline CDR1 is SGHTS and CDR2 YDEGEE. Trimming removed 0 bases from V and 4 bases from J, with 11 bases in between. The length of the CDR3 is 16 residues. The CDR3 spells CASSLGSAAYNSPLHF. The CDR3, as DNA: TGTGCCAGCAGCTTGGGTAGTGCGGCTTATAATTCACCCCTCCACTTT.

Regarding this clone: One end of the junction is discordant with germline, which a read error may explain. V and J are TRBV7-6 and TRBJ1-4, with D tentatively TRBD1 (6 bases). The length of the CDR3 is 15 residues. Germline V lookup: CDR1 SGHVS, CDR2 FNYEAQ. CDR3 in amino acids: CASSEVDRTTEKLFF. The CDR3 coding sequence is TGTGCCAGCAGTGAGGTCGACAGGACTACTGAAAAACTGTTTTTT.

The rearrangement links TRBV12-5 to TRBJ2-3, with D perhaps matching TRBD1 (5 bases). Trimming took 5 bases from V and 4 from J, leaving 10 bases between them. The CDR3 has 13 amino acids. Germline-derived CDR1 and CDR2 are LGHNT and FRNRAP. The CDR3 region is CASGLGVSDTQYF. Written as DNA, the CDR3 is TGTGCTAGTGGTCTAGGGGTTTCAGATACGCAGTATTTT.

The chain combines TRBV13 with TRBJ2-1; tentatively, D is TRBD2 (6 bases). The V end lost 5 bases, the J end lost 7 bases, and 18 bases lay between the germline ends. The CDR3 runs to 15 residues. Germline-derived CDR1 and CDR2 are PRHDT and FYEKMQ (reference sequence). The CDR3 loop is CASSLGYGTLNEQFF. CDR3 DNA sequence: TGTGCCAGCAGCCTCGGATACGGGACTCTTAATGAGCAGTTCTTC.

V usage is TRBV6-2 or TRBV6-3 and J usage is TRBJ2-1; D is possibly TRBD1 (5 bases). The V and J ends lost 5 bases and 0 bases respectively, with 14 bases between them. The length of the CDR3 is 16 residues. CDR1 and CDR2 (germline): MNHEY, SVGEGT. The CDR3 is CASSGRVWDSYNEQFF. In DNA form, the CDR3 reads TGTGCCAGCAGTGGCAGGGTTTGGGACTCCTACAATGAGCAGTTCTTC.

The chain recombines TRBV14 with TRBJ2-7; D not resolved. The CDR3 is made up of 16 amino acids. V lost 8 bases and J 5 bases, leaving 25 bases between the germline ends. CDR1 is SGHDN, CDR2 FVKESK, per germline. CDR3 DNA: TGTGCCAGCTCCTACCTTCCGGGCAGGCAAACCCACGAGCAGTACTTC. Amino acids: CASSYLPGRQTHEQYF.

The rearrangement joins TRBV19 to TRBJ1-3, with D possibly TRBD1 on 6 matching bases. The CDR3 consists of 17 residues. CDR1 and CDR2 from the germline V gene are LNHDA and SQIVND (reference sequence). Trimming stripped 4 bases from V and 0 bases from J, with 16 bases between. The CDR3 sequence is CASSTPDSRFSGNTIYF. The CDR3, as DNA: TGTGCCAGTAGTACGCCGGACAGCAGATTCTCTGGAAACACCATATATTTT.

V gene TRBV21-1 combines with J gene TRBJ1-2; TRBD1, as called in the table, went unchecked against the DNA. TRBV21-1 is termed a pseudogene. The CDR3 length is 16 residues. This CDR3 is CASSTPGQGTNYGYTF. The CDR3 coding sequence is TGTGCCAGCAGCACCCCGGGACAGGGGACTAACTATGGCTACACCTTC.

The rearrangement uses TRBV6-1 and TRBJ1-5, with TRBD1 matching over 8 bases. This CDR3 has 16 residues. The germline gives CDR1 MNHNS, CDR2 SASEGT. The junction had 5 bases not matched to a gene; V was cut back by 4 bases and J by 0 bases. CDR3 in amino acids: CASSGQGPISNQPQHF. As DNA, the CDR3 is TGTGCCAGCAGTGGACAGGGGCCGATTAGCAATCAGCCCCAGCATTTT.

The chain uses TRBV13 and TRBJ2-7, with TRBD1 as a possible D gene (5 bases). The germline V gene encodes CDR1 PRHDT and CDR2 FYEKMQ (reference sequence). Trimming stripped 2 bases from V and 3 bases from J, with 5 bases between. The CDR3 runs 12 residues. The CDR3 DNA sequence: TGTGCCAGCAGCTTAACAGGCTACGAGCAGTACTTC. Residues: CASSLTGYEQYF.